This is a list of T cell receptor beta chains from one sample in a study of CD8+ T cells in alopecia areata. Data came from immunoSEQ multiplex PCR; TCRdb stores just in-frame clones and leaves some out. Of about 190,000 clones in the sample, more than 50% were seen once. Sequenced here: CD4+ T cells sorted from blood, sampled at week 24, from a patient treated with tofacitinib. The receptors were sampled from a human donor with alopecia areata. Each CDR3 is given with its conserved first and last residue. D genes are given only for firm matches. Clone size is not always given. Where it is, it says once, few, many or a class for expanded clones.

. TRBJ2-5 . TRBV4-3 TGCGCCAGCAGCCAAAAGAACGGACCTCAGGGGACGACCCAGTACTTC CASSQKNGPQGTTQYF
. TRBJ2-1 . TRBV23-1 TGCGCCAGCAACTTCCCCCTCCGGTCCTACAATGAGCAGTTCTTC CASNFPLRSYNEQFF
. TRBJ2-7 . TRBV29-1 TGCAGCGTTGCCGGCGGTACAGGGGAGGCCTACGAGCAGTACTTC CSVAGGTGEAYEQYF
TRBD2 TRBJ2-5 . TRBV9 TGTGCCAGCAGCCCTCCCCTCGGAGCGGGGGGGCATCAGACCCAGTACTTC CASSPPLGAGGHQTQYF
. TRBJ1-6 . TRBV30 TGTGCCTGGAGTGTGGGGACACCCCTCCACTTT CAWSVGTPLHF
TRBD2 TRBJ2-3 few TRBV15 TGTGCCACCAGCAGGGAGGCGGGGGGCCTTGGGAGAGATACGCAGTATTTT CATSREAGGLGRDTQYF
TRBD1 TRBJ2-3 . TRBV7-9 TGTGCCAGCAGCTCGGGACAGGGGGCAGATACGCAGTATTTT CASSSGQGADTQYF
TRBD1 TRBJ1-2 . TRBV13 TGTGCCAGCAGCGCGAACAGGGGTCAGGACTATGGCTACACCTTC CASSANRGQDYGYTF
. TRBJ1-2 . TRBV29-1 TGCAGCGTGGAGGATGGTTTCGGCTACACCTTC CSVEDGFGYTF
TRBD1 TRBJ1-5 . TRBV7-3 TGTGCCAGCAGTCTAACAGGGGAGAATCAGCCCCAGCATTTT CASSLTGENQPQHF
. TRBJ2-1 . TRBV27 TGTGCCAGCAGTTTCGGTTTGGGGGACACTCGGAGGTTCTTC CASSFGLGDTRRFF
. TRBJ2-7 . TRBV7-9 TGTGCCAGCAGCTCAGTCTTTGGAAGTGGGGAGCAGTACTTC CASSSVFGSGEQYF
. TRBJ1-2 . TRBV29-1 TGCAGCGTTGGCGACACCAACTATGGCTACACCTTC CSVGDTNYGYTF
. TRBJ2-7 few TRBV7-2 TGTGCCAGCAGCAGGACCGTGCAGTACGAGCAGTACTTC CASSRTVQYEQYF
TRBD1 TRBJ1-4 . TRBV6-6 TGTGCCACACAGGGGGGAGGTAATGAAAAACTGTTTTTT CATQGGGNEKLFF
TRBD1 TRBJ2-7 . TRBV23-1 TGCGCCAGCAGTCCGGAAACAAACAGGGGGGAGAGCTCCTACGAGCAGTACTTC CASSPETNRGESSYEQYF
TRBD1 TRBJ1-1 . TRBV7-2 TGTGCCAGCAGCAGGACAGGGCGCACTGAAGCTTTCTTT CASSRTGRTEAFF
. TRBJ2-3 . TRBV5-4 TGTGCCAGCAGCTTAGGAACCCTCAGCACAGATACGCAGTATTTT CASSLGTLSTDTQYF
. TRBJ1-1 . TRBV29-1 TGCAGTGTCGGACTTTCGAACACTGAAGCTTTCTTT CSVGLSNTEAFF
TRBD2 TRBJ2-5 few TRBV29-1 TGCAGCGCTTCCAGCGGGGGGGGTTCGGAGACCCAGTACTTC CSASSGGGSETQYF
. TRBJ2-5 . TRBV6-1 TGTGCCAGCAGTGATGAGACCCAGTACTTC CASSDETQYF
TRBD1 TRBJ1-2 . TRBV5-1 TGCGCCAGCAGCTCGACAGGGACAAGCTATGGCTACACCTTC CASSSTGTSYGYTF
. TRBJ1-2 . TRBV4-3 TGCGCCAGCAGCCAAGATGGACGGGGGGCAGGTGGCTACACCTTC CASSQDGRGAGGYTF
. TRBJ2-7 . TRBV6-6 TGTGCCAGCCTGAGGTCGGATGAGCAGTACTTC CASLRSDEQYF
TRBD1 TRBJ1-2 . TRBV4-1 TGCGCCAGCAGCCAAGTCGGAACAGGGGCGCGGGGCTACACCTTC CASSQVGTGARGYTF
. TRBJ1-2 few TRBV5-1 TGCGCCAGCAGCTTGGACAGGGCGGTTGGCTACACCTTC CASSLDRAVGYTF
. TRBJ2-2 few TRBV9 TGTGCCAGCAGCCCGGACAGTCGAGGCACCGGGGAGCTGTTTTTT CASSPDSRGTGELFF
. TRBJ1-5 . TRBV7-2 TGTGCCAGCAGCCCCTGGACGGGCAATCAGCCCCAGCATTTT CASSPWTGNQPQHF
TRBD1 TRBJ2-5 few TRBV6-1 TGTGCCAGCAACCTCAGGGGGCAAGAGACCCAGTACTTC CASNLRGQETQYF
. TRBJ1-5 . TRBV7-2 TGTGCCAGCAGCCTCGGCAGGGGACCTAATCAGCCCCAGCATTTT CASSLGRGPNQPQHF
. TRBJ2-5 few TRBV29-1 TGCAGCGTTGGAGACCCTCAAGAGACCCAGTACTTC CSVGDPQETQYF
TRBD2 TRBJ2-1 . TRBV14 TGTGCCAGCAGCATACTAGCGGGGGTAAATGAGCAGTTCTTC CASSILAGVNEQFF
. TRBJ1-5 . TRBV2 TGTGCCAGCAGGGCCTTACAGAATCAGCCCCAGCATTTT CASRALQNQPQHF
. TRBJ2-5 few TRBV5-1 TGCGCCAGCAGCCCTGAGGCTCGTCAGGAAGAGACCCAGTACTTC CASSPEARQEETQYF
. TRBJ2-3 . TRBV7-2 TGTGCCAGCAGCTCGGGACAACTCCGGTATTTT CASSSGQLRYF
. TRBJ1-2 . TRBV30 TGTGCCTGGAGCCTCCCCCCGGGGTTTGGCTACACCTTC CAWSLPPGFGYTF
. TRBJ1-2 . TRBV20-1 TGCAGTGCTAGAGACAGGGAACGCTACACCTTC CSARDRERYTF
TRBD1 TRBJ1-4 . TRBV11-2 TGTGCCAGCAGCATGGGACAGGGGGGTAATGAAAAACTGTTTTTT CASSMGQGGNEKLFF
TRBD1 TRBJ2-7 . TRBV5-6 TGTGCCAGCAGCTTTTTTGACAGGGAAGACGAGCAGTACTTC CASSFFDREDEQYF
. TRBJ2-2 few TRBV30 TGTGCCTGGACAACAGGGCCCGGGGAGCTGTTTTTT CAWTTGPGELFF
TRBD2 TRBJ2-7 . TRBV18 TGTGCCAGCTCACCACTGGGGGGGTCCTCCTACGAGCAGTACTTC CASSPLGGSSYEQYF
. TRBJ1-2 . TRBV6-1 TGTGCCAGCAGTCGGACGGTTAACTATGGCTACACCTTC CASSRTVNYGYTF
TRBD1 TRBJ2-3 . TRBV10-3 TGTGCCATCAGGGGACAGGGGGCCGGAGATACGCAGTATTTT CAIRGQGAGDTQYF
TRBD1 TRBJ1-2 . TRBV29-1 TGCAGCGTGGCAGGGGGGCACTATGGCTACACCTTC CSVAGGHYGYTF
. TRBJ2-1 few TRBV7-8 TGTGCCAGCAGGCTGGTTGGGGTAAATGAGCAGTTCTTC CASRLVGVNEQFF
TRBD1 TRBJ2-7 . TRBV29-1 TGCAGCGCTGGACAGGTACCGTACGAGCAGTACTTC CSAGQVPYEQYF
. TRBJ2-7 . TRBV7-2 TGTGCCAGCAGCTCAATCAGGGGTACCTACGAGCAGTACTTC CASSSIRGTYEQYF
. TRBJ1-1 few TRBV29-1 TGCAGCGTCTACGACGGTTACGAGAACACTGAAGCTTTCTTT CSVYDGYENTEAFF
. TRBJ2-7 . TRBV30 TGTGCCTGGAGTGTAGAGTCGGGCAGGTCGAACTACGAGCAGTACTTC CAWSVESGRSNYEQYF
. TRBJ1-3 . TRBV2 TGTGCCAGCAGTGCCGAGACTGTTCACTCTGGAAACACCATATATTTT CASSAETVHSGNTIYF
TRBD1 TRBJ1-1 many TRBV18 TGTGCCAGCTCCCTACAGGGGGCCCTAAACACTGAAGCTTTCTTT CASSLQGALNTEAFF
. TRBJ2-7 . TRBV5-1 TGCGCCAGCAGCTTGGGTGGGGGGCTTTCCTACGAGCAGTACTTC CASSLGGGLSYEQYF